This TCR beta chain was captured in a study of PD-L1 blockade in urothelial cancer. Overall study context: In about 2014, patients got going on atezolizumab, taking 1,200 mg intravenously every 3 weeks.

Generated by immunoSEQ multiplex PCR, the TCRdb table keeps only in-frame clones and is missing some. The top ten clones hold 9.5% to 15% of a sample with 15,000 to 20,000 clones, about 89% of them seen once. Documented time point: pretreatment peripheral blood. Urothelial carcinoma affected the patients, and it was locally advanced or metastatic. After removal of 3 bases from V and 8 bases from J, the junction contained 6 bases not matched to a gene. The length of the CDR3 is 15 residues. Germline CDR1 reads SGHVS; CDR2 reads FNYEAQ. This rearrangement joins TRBV7-6 to TRBJ2-1, with TRBD2 matching 11 bases. The sample in question was PBMCs, obtained around atezolizumab (anti-PD-L1) treatment. The sequence came from a man aged 65 to 85 with urothelial cancer. Here the CDR3 reads CASSFRSSGGYEQFF. The CDR3 DNA reads TGTGCCAGCAGCTTCAGGTCTAGCGGGGGGTATGAGCAGTTCTTC.